The rows below give T cell receptor beta chains drawn from one sample of a study of identical twins. TCRdb used MiXCR to reprocess the 5' RACE reads, holding one entry per CDR3 protein. In the table there are 500,000 to 550,000 distinct CDR3 sequences, around 20% of which are singletons. The same sample was also studied in work on yellow fever vaccine responses in identical twins.

The sequenced sample was CD4+ T cells sorted from blood. All receptors derive from a woman aged 18 to 35 in good health. Each CDR3 is given with its conserved first and last residue. The D gene is left open where the match is weak. Rows give clone size only sometimes, using once, few, many, or a class for an expanded clone.

v_gene: TRBV15; d_gene: -; j_gene: TRBJ1-2; abundance: -; CDR3aa: CATSRDLGNSPYGYTF; CDR3nt: TGTGCCACCAGCAGAGATTTGGGTAACAGCCCCTATGGCTACACCTTC
v_gene: TRBV15; d_gene: -; j_gene: TRBJ2-3; abundance: -; CDR3aa: CATARGTTDTQYF; CDR3nt: TGTGCCACCGCACGGGGGACAACAGATACGCAGTATTTT
v_gene: TRBV4-1; d_gene: TRBD2; j_gene: TRBJ2-1; abundance: -; CDR3aa: CASSQDLAGGYNEQFF; CDR3nt: TGCGCCAGCAGCCAAGATCTAGCGGGGGGTTACAATGAGCAGTTCTTC
v_gene: TRBV7-2; d_gene: TRBD2; j_gene: TRBJ2-2; abundance: few; CDR3aa: CASSLSPSGTGELFF; CDR3nt: TGTGCCAGCAGCTTAAGCCCTAGCGGCACCGGGGAGCTGTTTTTT
v_gene: TRBV15; d_gene: -; j_gene: TRBJ2-7; abundance: -; CDR3aa: CATSKETRLYEQYF; CDR3nt: TGTGCCACCAGCAAGGAGACTAGGCTTTACGAGCAGTACTTC
v_gene: TRBV4-1; d_gene: TRBD1; j_gene: TRBJ1-5; abundance: few; CDR3aa: CASSQPDRGPNQPQHF; CDR3nt: TGCGCCAGCAGCCAACCCGACAGGGGGCCCAATCAGCCCCAGCATTTT
v_gene: TRBV5-1; d_gene: TRBD1; j_gene: TRBJ2-1; abundance: -; CDR3aa: CASRPGQGSYNEQFF; CDR3nt: TGCGCCAGCCGACCGGGACAGGGGTCCTACAATGAGCAGTTCTTC
v_gene: TRBV7-2; d_gene: TRBD1; j_gene: TRBJ1-1; abundance: -; CDR3aa: CASSPRTGRAEAFF; CDR3nt: TGTGCCAGCAGCCCGAGGACAGGGAGAGCTGAAGCTTTCTTT
v_gene: TRBV7-2; d_gene: -; j_gene: TRBJ2-7; abundance: -; CDR3aa: CASSFIFQGSLYF; CDR3nt: TGTGCCAGCAGCTTTATTTTTCAAGGGTCGCTGTACTTC
v_gene: TRBV19; d_gene: TRBD1; j_gene: TRBJ2-4; abundance: -; CDR3aa: CASSMDSGQGGENIQYF; CDR3nt: TGTGCCAGTAGTATGGACTCGGGACAGGGGGGCGAAAACATTCAGTACTTC
v_gene: TRBV7-7; d_gene: -; j_gene: TRBJ2-5; abundance: -; CDR3aa: CASSLDSRGGETQYF; CDR3nt: TGTGCCAGCAGCTTAGACTCTAGGGGTGGGGAGACCCAGTACTTC
v_gene: TRBV7-3; d_gene: TRBD2; j_gene: TRBJ2-1; abundance: few; CDR3aa: CASSLRLASNEQFF; CDR3nt: TGTGCCAGCAGCTTGCGACTAGCAAGCAATGAGCAGTTCTTC
v_gene: TRBV20-1; d_gene: -; j_gene: TRBJ2-5; abundance: -; CDR3aa: CSAPKETQYF; CDR3nt: TGCAGTGCTCCGAAAGAGACCCAGTACTTC
v_gene: TRBV10-3; d_gene: TRBD1; j_gene: TRBJ2-3; abundance: -; CDR3aa: CAIGGRGTDTQYF; CDR3nt: TGTGCCATCGGAGGCAGGGGGACAGATACGCAGTATTTT
v_gene: TRBV5-1; d_gene: -; j_gene: TRBJ2-1; abundance: -; CDR3aa: CASSIGQLNEQFF; CDR3nt: TGCGCCAGCAGCATCGGGCAGTTAAATGAGCAGTTCTTC
v_gene: TRBV5-1; d_gene: TRBD2; j_gene: TRBJ2-1; abundance: -; CDR3aa: CASSLEGLAGVGEQFF; CDR3nt: TGCGCCAGCAGCTTGGAGGGGCTAGCGGGAGTGGGGGAGCAGTTCTTC
v_gene: TRBV7-3; d_gene: TRBD1; j_gene: TRBJ2-2; abundance: -; CDR3aa: CASSPDRGGTGELFF; CDR3nt: TGTGCCAGCAGCCCGGACAGGGGCGGCACCGGGGAGCTGTTTTTT
v_gene: TRBV5-1; d_gene: -; j_gene: TRBJ2-1; abundance: few; CDR3aa: CASSLAQGANEQFF; CDR3nt: TGCGCCAGCAGCTTGGCCCAGGGAGCGAATGAGCAGTTCTTC
v_gene: TRBV7-9; d_gene: -; j_gene: TRBJ2-1; abundance: -; CDR3aa: CASSPPGPSRQFF; CDR3nt: TGTGCCAGCAGCCCCCCGGGACCTAGCAGGCAGTTCTTC
v_gene: TRBV27; d_gene: TRBD2; j_gene: TRBJ2-2; abundance: -; CDR3aa: CASSKGGLAGTGELFF; CDR3nt: TGTGCCAGCAGTAAGGGGGGGCTAGCGGGCACCGGGGAGCTGTTTTTT
v_gene: TRBV5-5; d_gene: TRBD2; j_gene: TRBJ2-3; abundance: few; CDR3aa: CASSPGTTTDTQYF; CDR3nt: TGTGCCAGCAGCCCCGGGACTACCACAGATACGCAGTATTTT
v_gene: TRBV5-5; d_gene: -; j_gene: TRBJ1-6; abundance: few; CDR3aa: CASSPGGNSPLHF; CDR3nt: TGTGCCAGCAGCCCCGGGGGGAATTCACCCCTCCACTTT
v_gene: TRBV7-9; d_gene: TRBD1; j_gene: TRBJ2-5; abundance: -; CDR3aa: CASSYTGGRRETQYF; CDR3nt: TGTGCCAGCAGCTATACAGGGGGCAGGAGAGAGACCCAGTACTTC
v_gene: TRBV19; d_gene: TRBD1; j_gene: TRBJ2-1; abundance: few; CDR3aa: CASSRRAGGSYNEQFF; CDR3nt: TGTGCCAGTAGTCGACGGGCAGGGGGCAGTTACAATGAGCAGTTCTTC
v_gene: TRBV5-6; d_gene: -; j_gene: TRBJ1-1; abundance: few; CDR3aa: CASSLRGGSRTEAFF; CDR3nt: TGTGCCAGCAGCTTAAGGGGCGGGAGTCGGACTGAAGCTTTCTTT
v_gene: TRBV9; d_gene: -; j_gene: TRBJ2-1; abundance: few; CDR3aa: CASTPTSFYNEQFF; CDR3nt: TGTGCCAGCACCCCGACTAGTTTCTACAATGAGCAGTTCTTC
v_gene: TRBV11-2; d_gene: -; j_gene: TRBJ2-2; abundance: few; CDR3aa: CASRPGAGRSGSNTGELFF; CDR3nt: TGTGCCAGCAGACCCGGGGCTGGACGGAGCGGGTCGAACACCGGGGAGCTGTTTTTT
v_gene: TRBV12-3/TRBV12-4; d_gene: -; j_gene: TRBJ2-4; abundance: few; CDR3aa: CASSLEESKAKNIQYF; CDR3nt: TGTGCCAGCAGTTTAGAAGAGAGTAAAGCCAAAAACATTCAGTACTTC
v_gene: TRBV5-1; d_gene: TRBD2; j_gene: TRBJ2-7; abundance: few; CDR3aa: CASSFRLTSGGTAEQYF; CDR3nt: TGCGCCAGCAGCTTCCGCCTCACTAGCGGAGGGACGGCCGAGCAGTACTTC
v_gene: TRBV6-4; d_gene: -; j_gene: TRBJ2-1; abundance: few; CDR3aa: CATSRGTAYNEQFF; CDR3nt: TGTGCCACCTCACGCGGGACAGCTTACAATGAGCAGTTCTTC
v_gene: TRBV7-9; d_gene: TRBD1; j_gene: TRBJ1-2; abundance: few; CDR3aa: CASSLPFPGTGDYGYTF; CDR3nt: TGTGCCAGCAGCTTACCTTTTCCCGGGACAGGGGACTATGGCTACACCTTC
v_gene: TRBV20-1; d_gene: TRBD1; j_gene: TRBJ2-2; abundance: few; CDR3aa: CSADRVVPNTGELFF; CDR3nt: TGCAGTGCTGACAGGGTTGTGCCGAACACCGGGGAGCTGTTTTTT
v_gene: TRBV9; d_gene: -; j_gene: TRBJ2-5; abundance: few; CDR3aa: CASSVAGDQETQYF; CDR3nt: TGTGCCAGCAGCGTAGCAGGGGACCAAGAGACCCAGTACTTC
v_gene: TRBV4-2; d_gene: TRBD2; j_gene: TRBJ2-5; abundance: -; CDR3aa: CASSQRDRGTNQETQYF; CDR3nt: TGTGCCAGCAGCCAAAGGGATCGGGGGACTAACCAAGAGACCCAGTACTTC
v_gene: TRBV2; d_gene: -; j_gene: TRBJ2-1; abundance: -; CDR3aa: CASSAGRGYNEQFF; CDR3nt: TGTGCCAGCAGTGCCGGGAGAGGGTACAATGAGCAGTTCTTC
v_gene: TRBV20-1; d_gene: TRBD1; j_gene: TRBJ2-5; abundance: -; CDR3aa: CSAKGTGETQYF; CDR3nt: TGCAGTGCTAAGGGGACAGGGGAGACCCAGTACTTC
v_gene: TRBV4-2; d_gene: TRBD2; j_gene: TRBJ2-7; abundance: few; CDR3aa: CASSATTGLGEQYF; CDR3nt: TGTGCCAGCAGCGCAACTACGGGACTAGGTGAGCAGTACTTC
v_gene: TRBV13; d_gene: -; j_gene: TRBJ2-7; abundance: -; CDR3aa: CASQRDTAYEQYF; CDR3nt: TGTGCCAGCCAGAGGGACACAGCCTACGAGCAGTACTTC
v_gene: TRBV6-1; d_gene: -; j_gene: TRBJ2-3; abundance: -; CDR3aa: CASSDLGPNTQYF; CDR3nt: TGTGCCAGCAGTGATCTAGGGCCGAATACGCAGTATTTT
v_gene: TRBV27; d_gene: -; j_gene: TRBJ2-1; abundance: -; CDR3aa: CASSLGTPPRQFF; CDR3nt: TGTGCCAGCAGTTTAGGGACACCTCCGAGGCAGTTCTTC
v_gene: TRBV3-1; d_gene: -; j_gene: TRBJ1-5; abundance: -; CDR3aa: CASSQGELRNQPQHF; CDR3nt: TGTGCCAGCAGCCAAGGGGAGTTGCGCAATCAGCCCCAGCATTTT
v_gene: TRBV7-2; d_gene: -; j_gene: TRBJ2-7; abundance: -; CDR3aa: CASSSTDYLGYEQYF; CDR3nt: TGTGCCAGCAGCTCAACGGACTACCTAGGCTACGAGCAGTACTTC
v_gene: TRBV9; d_gene: -; j_gene: TRBJ2-3; abundance: -; CDR3aa: CASSVAPGTDTQYF; CDR3nt: TGTGCCAGCAGCGTAGCCCCCGGCACAGATACGCAGTATTTT
v_gene: TRBV6-6; d_gene: TRBD2; j_gene: TRBJ2-4; abundance: -; CDR3aa: CASTHKAGGPKNIQYF; CDR3nt: TGTGCCAGCACCCACAAAGCGGGGGGTCCCAAAAACATTCAGTACTTC